Listed here is a single TCR beta chain. The data derive from a study of blood T cell repertoires in COVID-19. In the original workflow: For nucleated cells, counts were estimated from reference gene primer amplification. The repertoire was sequenced with immunoSEQ multiplex PCR; TCRdb's copy has only in-frame clones and lacks some. V and J calls and clone size come straight from that table; D and trimming were deduced from the DNA. The table lists a few hundred thousand clones, about 88% of them singletons, with approximately 1.5% in the top ten. All enrollees were roughly 18 to 100 years old and from 20 to 25 US areas. CDR1 and CDR2 from the germline V gene are SGHKS and YYEKEE (reference sequence). Trimming left V 0 bases short and J 4 bases short, with 7 bases between. This CDR3 contains 14 residues.

The material sequenced was PBMCs or T cells enriched from blood (not recorded which). The source is a woman younger than 35 who had been exposed to COVID-19. The V gene is TRBV5-5, the J gene TRBJ1-4; D is uncertain. The CDR3 is CASSLVGNNEKLFF. The CDR3 DNA reads TGTGCCAGCAGCTTGGTCGGTAATAATGAAAAACTGTTTTTT. Together with reference TRBV5-5 and TRBJ1-4, the CDR3 gives the full variable domain: DAGVTQSPTHLIKTRGQQVTLRCSPISGHKSVSWYQQVLGQGPQFIFQYYEKEERGRGNFPDRFSARQFPNYSSELNVNALLLGDSALYLCASSLVGNNEKLFFGSGTQLSVL.